The TCR beta chain described here comes from a study of tumor-infiltrating lymphocytes in primary liver carcinoma. In regard to this clonotype: A much bigger clone sits one base away, suggesting this may be a read error.

Germline lookup yields CDR1 SQVTM and CDR2 ANQGSEA. Trimming took 5 bases from V and 5 from J, leaving 21 bases between them. The CDR3 consists of 15 residues. Co-extraction of both nucleic acids (RNA and DNA) used roughly 18-32 mg of unsorted bulk tissue. The investigators made TCR beta cDNA from about 510 ng total RNA, using a constant-region primer. Amplification in three nested multiplex PCR rounds with slightly modified ARM-PCR gave rise to TCR beta libraries. The two initial PCR rounds, nine to eleven cycles each, used TRBV1-TRBV30 forward and C-beta reverse primers. Via MiXCR, TCRdb re-called the multiplex PCR reads, giving one row per CDR3 protein. The sample includes around 60,000 distinct CDR3 sequences, 71% of them seen just once.

The sequence was collected from a man in his forties or fifties with primary liver carcinoma and hepatitis B virus infection. J is TRBJ1-1 and V is TRBV29-1; D remains ambiguous. Specimen: liver tumor tissue from sampling region 4. The subset is: tumor region T4, right-lateral pole. DNA of the CDR3: TGCAGCGTTTCGGCAGTGTGGGGAATGGGAACTGAAGCTTTCTTT. Translating gives CSVSAVWGMGTEAFF.